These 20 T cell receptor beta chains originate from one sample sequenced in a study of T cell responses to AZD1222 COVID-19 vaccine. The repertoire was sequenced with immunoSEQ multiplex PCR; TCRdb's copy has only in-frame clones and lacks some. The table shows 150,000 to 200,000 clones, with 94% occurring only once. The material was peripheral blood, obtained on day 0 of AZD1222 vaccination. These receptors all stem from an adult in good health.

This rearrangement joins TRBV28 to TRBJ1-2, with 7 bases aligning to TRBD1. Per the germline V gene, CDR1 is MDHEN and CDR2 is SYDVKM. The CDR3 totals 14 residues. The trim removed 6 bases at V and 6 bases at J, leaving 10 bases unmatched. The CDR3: CASRAGTVGDGYTF. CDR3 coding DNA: TGTGCCAGCAGGGCCGGGACAGTCGGGGATGGCTACACCTTC.

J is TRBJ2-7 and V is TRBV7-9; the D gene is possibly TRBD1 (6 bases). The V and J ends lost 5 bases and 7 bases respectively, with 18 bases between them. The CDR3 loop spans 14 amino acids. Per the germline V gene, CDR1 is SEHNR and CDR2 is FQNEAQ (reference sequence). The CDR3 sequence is CASSTTWTALEQYF. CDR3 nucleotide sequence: TGTGCCAGCAGCACCACTTGGACAGCCCTGGAGCAGTACTTC. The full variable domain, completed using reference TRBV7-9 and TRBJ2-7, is DTGVSQNPRHKITKRGQNVTFRCDPISEHNRLYWYRQTLGQGPEFLTYFQNEAQLEKSRLLSDRFSAERPKGSFSTLEIQRTEQGDSAMYLCASSTTWTALEQYFGPGTRLTVT.

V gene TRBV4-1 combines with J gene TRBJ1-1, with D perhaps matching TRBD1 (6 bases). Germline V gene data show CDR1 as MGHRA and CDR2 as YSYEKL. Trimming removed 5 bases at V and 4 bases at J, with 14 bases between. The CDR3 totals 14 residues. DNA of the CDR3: TGCGCCAGCAGCGGACAAAGGGGGTCCACTGAAGCTTTCTTT. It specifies CASSGQRGSTEAFF.

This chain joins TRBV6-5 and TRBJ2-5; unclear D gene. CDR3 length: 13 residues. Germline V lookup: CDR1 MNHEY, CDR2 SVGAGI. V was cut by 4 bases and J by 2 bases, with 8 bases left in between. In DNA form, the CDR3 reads TGTGCCAGCAGTTTGAGGCTACAAGAGACCCAGTACTTC. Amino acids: CASSLRLQETQYF.

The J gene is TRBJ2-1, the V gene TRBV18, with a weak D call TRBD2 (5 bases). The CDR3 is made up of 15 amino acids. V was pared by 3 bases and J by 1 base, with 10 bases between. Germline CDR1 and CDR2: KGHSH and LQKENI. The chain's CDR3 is CASSPRRGSYNEQFF. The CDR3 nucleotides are TGTGCCAGCTCACCCCGGCGCGGGTCCTACAATGAGCAGTTCTTC.

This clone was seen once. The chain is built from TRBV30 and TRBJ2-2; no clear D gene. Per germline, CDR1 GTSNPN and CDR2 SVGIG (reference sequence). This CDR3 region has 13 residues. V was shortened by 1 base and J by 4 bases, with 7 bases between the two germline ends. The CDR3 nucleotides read TGTGCCTGGAGTGGAAGGGCCACCGGGGAGCTGTTTTTT. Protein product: CAWSGRATGELFF. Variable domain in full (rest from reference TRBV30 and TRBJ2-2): SQTIHQWPATLVQPVGSPLSLECTVEGTSNPNLYWYRQAAGRGLQLLFYSVGIGQISSEVPQNLSASRPQDRQFILSSKKLLLSDSGFYLCAWSGRATGELFFGEGSRLTVL.

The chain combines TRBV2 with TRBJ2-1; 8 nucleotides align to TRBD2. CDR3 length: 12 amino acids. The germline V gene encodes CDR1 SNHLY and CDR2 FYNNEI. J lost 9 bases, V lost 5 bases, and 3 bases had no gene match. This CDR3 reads CASSPGLAEQFF. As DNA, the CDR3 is TGTGCCAGCAGTCCCGGACTAGCTGAGCAGTTCTTC.

DNA of the CDR3: TGTGCCATCAGGCGGGAGGACGCAGATACGCAGTATTTT. As protein: CAIRREDADTQYF. The rearrangement links TRBV10-3 to TRBJ2-3; 8 positions match TRBD2. After removal of 6 bases from V and 4 bases from J, the junction contained 3 bases not matched to a gene. Germline values: CDR1 ENHRY, CDR2 SYGVKD. The CDR3 extends over 13 amino acids.

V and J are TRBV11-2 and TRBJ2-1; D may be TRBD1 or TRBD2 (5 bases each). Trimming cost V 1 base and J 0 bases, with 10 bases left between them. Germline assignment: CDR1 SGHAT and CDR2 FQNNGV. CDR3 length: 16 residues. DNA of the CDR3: TGTGCCAGCAGCTTAGGGGGGTGGCTCTCCTACAATGAGCAGTTCTTC. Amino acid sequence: CASSLGGWLSYNEQFF.

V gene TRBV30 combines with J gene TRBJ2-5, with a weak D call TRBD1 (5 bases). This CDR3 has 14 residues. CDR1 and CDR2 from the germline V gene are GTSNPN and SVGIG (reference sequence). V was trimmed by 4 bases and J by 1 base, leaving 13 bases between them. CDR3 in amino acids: CAWIPWGSQETQYF. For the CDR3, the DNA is TGTGCCTGGATACCGTGGGGCAGCCAAGAGACCCAGTACTTC.

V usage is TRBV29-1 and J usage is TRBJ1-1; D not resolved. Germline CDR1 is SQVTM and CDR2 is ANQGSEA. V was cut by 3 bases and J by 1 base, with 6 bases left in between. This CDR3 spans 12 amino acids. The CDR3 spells CSVDRGNTEAFF. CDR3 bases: TGCAGCGTTGATCGAGGGAACACTGAAGCTTTCTTT.

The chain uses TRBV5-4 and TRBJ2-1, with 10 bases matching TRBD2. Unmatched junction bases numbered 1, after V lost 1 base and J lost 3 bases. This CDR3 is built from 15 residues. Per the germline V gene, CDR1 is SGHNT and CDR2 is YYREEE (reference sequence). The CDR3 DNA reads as TGTGCCAGCAGCTTGAGCGGGAGGGTCTACAATGAGCAGTTCTTC. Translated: CASSLSGRVYNEQFF.

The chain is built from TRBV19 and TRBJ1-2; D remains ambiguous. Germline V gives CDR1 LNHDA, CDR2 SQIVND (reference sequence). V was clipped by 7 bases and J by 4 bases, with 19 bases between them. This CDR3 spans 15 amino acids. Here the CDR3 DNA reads TGTGCCAGTAACGCGGGTGGTGCCCTTGGCTATGGCTACACCTTC. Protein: CASNAGGALGYGYTF.

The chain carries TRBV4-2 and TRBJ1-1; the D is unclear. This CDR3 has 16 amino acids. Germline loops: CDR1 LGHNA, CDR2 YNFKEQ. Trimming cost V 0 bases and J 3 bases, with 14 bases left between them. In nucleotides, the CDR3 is TGTGCCAGCAGCCAAGAGTTGCGAAAGGGTGACACTGAAGCTTTCTTT. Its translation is CASSQELRKGDTEAFF.

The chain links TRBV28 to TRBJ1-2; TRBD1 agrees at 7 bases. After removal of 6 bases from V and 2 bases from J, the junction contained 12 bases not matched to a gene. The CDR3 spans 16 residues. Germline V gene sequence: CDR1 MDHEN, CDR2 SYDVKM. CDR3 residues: CASRLGGIHPNYGYTF. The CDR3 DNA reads TGTGCCAGCAGATTAGGGGGCATACACCCGAACTATGGCTACACCTTC.

Here the CDR3 DNA reads TGTGCCAGCTCTCCTCGGACAGGGGCTCCCTACGAGCAGTACTTC. This sequence encodes CASSPRTGAPYEQYF. The chain carries TRBV18 and TRBJ2-7; TRBD1 matches at 9 bases. This CDR3 has 15 residues. CDR1 KGHSH and CDR2 LQKENI come from the germline V gene. With 6 bases clipped from V and 2 bases from J, the junction kept 8 bases outside the gene matches.

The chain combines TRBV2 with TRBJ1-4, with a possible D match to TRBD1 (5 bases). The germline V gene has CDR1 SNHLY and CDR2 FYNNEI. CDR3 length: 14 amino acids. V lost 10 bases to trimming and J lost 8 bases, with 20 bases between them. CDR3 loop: CAIRGGGAQEKLFF. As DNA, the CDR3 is TGTGCCATCAGAGGCGGTGGGGCTCAGGAAAAACTGTTTTTT. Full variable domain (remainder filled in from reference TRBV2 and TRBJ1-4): EPEVTQTPSHQVTQMGQEVILRCVPISNHLYFYWYRQILGQKVEFLVSFYNNEISEKSEIFDDQFSVERPDGSNFTLKIRSTKLEDSAMYFCAIRGGGAQEKLFFGSGTQLSVL.

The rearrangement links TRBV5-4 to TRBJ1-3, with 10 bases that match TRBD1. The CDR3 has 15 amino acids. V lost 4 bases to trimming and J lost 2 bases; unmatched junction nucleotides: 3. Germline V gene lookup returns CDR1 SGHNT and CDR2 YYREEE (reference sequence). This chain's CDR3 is CASSPGTGAGNTIYF. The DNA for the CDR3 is TGTGCCAGCAGCCCCGGGACAGGGGCTGGAAACACCATATATTTT.

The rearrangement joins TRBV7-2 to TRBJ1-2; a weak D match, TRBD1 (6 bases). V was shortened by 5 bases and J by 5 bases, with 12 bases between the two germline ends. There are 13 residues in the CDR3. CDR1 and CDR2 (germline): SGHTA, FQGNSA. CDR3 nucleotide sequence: TGTGCCAGCAGCCGATTGGACAGTTATGGCTACACCTTC. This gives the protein CASSRLDSYGYTF.

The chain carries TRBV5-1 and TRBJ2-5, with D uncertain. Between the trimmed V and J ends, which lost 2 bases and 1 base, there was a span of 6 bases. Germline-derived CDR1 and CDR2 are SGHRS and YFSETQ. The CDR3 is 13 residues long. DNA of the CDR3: TGCGCCAGCAGCTTACAGCTCCAAGAGACCCAGTACTTC. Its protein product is CASSLQLQETQYF.